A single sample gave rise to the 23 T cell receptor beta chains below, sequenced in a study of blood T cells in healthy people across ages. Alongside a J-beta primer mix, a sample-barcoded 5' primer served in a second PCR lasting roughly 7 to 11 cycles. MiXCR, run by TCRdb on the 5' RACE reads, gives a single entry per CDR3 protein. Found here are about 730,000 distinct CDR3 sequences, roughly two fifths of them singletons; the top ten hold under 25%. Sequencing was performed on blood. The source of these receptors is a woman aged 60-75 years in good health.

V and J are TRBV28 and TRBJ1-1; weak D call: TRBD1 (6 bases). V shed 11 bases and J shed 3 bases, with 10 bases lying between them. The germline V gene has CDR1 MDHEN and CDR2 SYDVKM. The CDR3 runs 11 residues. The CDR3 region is CAGGGDTEAFF. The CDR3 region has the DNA TGTGCCGGAGGGGGGGACACTGAAGCTTTCTTT.

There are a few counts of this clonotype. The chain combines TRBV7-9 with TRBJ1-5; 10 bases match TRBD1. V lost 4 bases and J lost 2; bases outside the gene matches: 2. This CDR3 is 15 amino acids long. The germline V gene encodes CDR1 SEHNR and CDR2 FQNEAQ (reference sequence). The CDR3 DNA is TGTGCCAGCAGCTGGGGGACAGGGGGCAATCAGCCCCAGCATTTT. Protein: CASSWGTGGNQPQHF.

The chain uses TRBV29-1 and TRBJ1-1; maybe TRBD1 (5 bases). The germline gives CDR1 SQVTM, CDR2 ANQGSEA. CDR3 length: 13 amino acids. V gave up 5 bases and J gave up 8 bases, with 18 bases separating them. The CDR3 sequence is CSVKETAGHEAFF. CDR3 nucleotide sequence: TGCAGCGTTAAGGAAACAGCGGGGCACGAAGCTTTCTTT.

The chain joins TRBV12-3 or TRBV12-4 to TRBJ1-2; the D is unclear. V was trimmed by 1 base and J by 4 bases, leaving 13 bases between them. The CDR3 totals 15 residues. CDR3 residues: CASSLGAAAIYGYTF. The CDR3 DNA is TGTGCCAGCAGTTTAGGGGCCGCAGCAATCTATGGCTACACCTTC.

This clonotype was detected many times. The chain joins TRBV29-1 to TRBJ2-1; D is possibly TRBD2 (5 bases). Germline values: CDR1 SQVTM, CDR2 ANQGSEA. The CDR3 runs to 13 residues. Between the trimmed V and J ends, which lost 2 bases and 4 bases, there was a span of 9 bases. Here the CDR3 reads CSVEPWTYNEQFF. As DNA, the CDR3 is TGCAGCGTTGAACCTTGGACTTACAATGAGCAGTTCTTC.

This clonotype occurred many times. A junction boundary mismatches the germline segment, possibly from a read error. This chain's CDR3 is CASSLVAGSSYEQYF. CDR3 DNA: TGTGCCAGCAGCTTAGTTGCAGGGAGCTCCTACGAGCAGTACTTC. This chain uses TRBV5-1 with TRBJ2-7; D may be TRBD1 or TRBD2 (5 bases each). There are 15 residues in the CDR3. CDR1 is SGHRS, CDR2 YFSETQ, per germline.

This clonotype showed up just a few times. The CDR3: CASSGNGQGAYNEQFF. The DNA of the CDR3 is TGTGCCAGCAGTGGAAACGGACAGGGGGCTTACAATGAGCAGTTCTTC. The chain joins TRBV27 to TRBJ2-1, with 11 bases matching TRBD1. This CDR3 is 16 amino acids long. Germline V CDR1 and CDR2: MNHEY, SMNVEV (reference sequence). V dropped 5 bases and J dropped 4; count of bases not matched to a gene: 7.

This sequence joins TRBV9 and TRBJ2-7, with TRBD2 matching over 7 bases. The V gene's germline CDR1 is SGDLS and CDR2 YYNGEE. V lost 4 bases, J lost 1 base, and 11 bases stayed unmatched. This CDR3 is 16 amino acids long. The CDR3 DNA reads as TGTGCCAGCAGCCCTCAAGGGGCTAGCGGATCCTACGAGCAGTACTTC. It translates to CASSPQGASGSYEQYF.

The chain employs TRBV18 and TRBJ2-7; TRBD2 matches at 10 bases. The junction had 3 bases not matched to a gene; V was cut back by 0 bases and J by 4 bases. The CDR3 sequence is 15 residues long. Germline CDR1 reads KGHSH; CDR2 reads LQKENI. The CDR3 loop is CASSPPTSGQYEQYF. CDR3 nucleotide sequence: TGTGCCAGCTCACCACCGACTAGCGGGCAATACGAGCAGTACTTC.

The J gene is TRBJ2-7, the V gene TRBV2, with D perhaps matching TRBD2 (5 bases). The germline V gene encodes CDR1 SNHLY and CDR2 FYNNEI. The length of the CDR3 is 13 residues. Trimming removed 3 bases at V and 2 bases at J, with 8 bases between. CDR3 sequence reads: CASSDPAAYEQYF. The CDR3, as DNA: TGTGCCAGCAGTGACCCAGCGGCCTACGAGCAGTACTTC.

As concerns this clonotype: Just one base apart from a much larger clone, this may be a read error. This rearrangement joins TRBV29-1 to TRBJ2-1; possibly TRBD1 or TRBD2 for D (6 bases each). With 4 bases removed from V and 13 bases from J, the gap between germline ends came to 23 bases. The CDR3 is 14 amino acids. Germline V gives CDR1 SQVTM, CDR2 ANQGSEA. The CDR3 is CSVVGGAMIETQFF. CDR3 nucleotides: TGCAGCGTTGTGGGGGGCGCCATGATAGAGACCCAGTTCTTC.

CDR3 loop: CASSLGSGPPSSGANVLTF. CDR3 in DNA: TGTGCCAGCAGCTTGGGGTCGGGACCGCCAAGCTCTGGGGCCAACGTCCTGACTTTC. V usage is TRBV7-8 and J usage is TRBJ2-6; D may be TRBD1 or TRBD2 (5 bases each). The V gene lost 3 bases and the J gene lost 0 bases, with 18 bases spanning the gap. The CDR3 is 19 amino acids. Germline V gene data show CDR1 as SGHVS and CDR2 as FQNEAQ.

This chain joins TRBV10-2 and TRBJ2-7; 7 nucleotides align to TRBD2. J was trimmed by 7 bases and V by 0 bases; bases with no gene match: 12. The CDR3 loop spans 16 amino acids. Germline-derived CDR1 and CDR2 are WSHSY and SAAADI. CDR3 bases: TGCGCCAGCAGTGAGTCCACCGGACTAGTTTGGAATGAGCAGTACTTC. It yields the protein CASSESTGLVWNEQYF.

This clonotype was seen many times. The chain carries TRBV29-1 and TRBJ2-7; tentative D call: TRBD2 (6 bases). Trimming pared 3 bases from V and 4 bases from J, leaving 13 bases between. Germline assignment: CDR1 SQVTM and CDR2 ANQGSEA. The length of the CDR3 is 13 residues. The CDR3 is CSVDSGVGYEQYF. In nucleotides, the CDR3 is TGCAGCGTTGACTCGGGAGTAGGTTACGAGCAGTACTTC.

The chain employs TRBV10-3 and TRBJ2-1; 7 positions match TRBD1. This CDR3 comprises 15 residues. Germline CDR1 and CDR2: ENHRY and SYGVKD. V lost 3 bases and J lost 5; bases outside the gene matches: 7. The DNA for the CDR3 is TGTGCCATCAGTGACCGGGACAGAATTAACAATGAGCAGTTCTTC. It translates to CAISDRDRINNEQFF.

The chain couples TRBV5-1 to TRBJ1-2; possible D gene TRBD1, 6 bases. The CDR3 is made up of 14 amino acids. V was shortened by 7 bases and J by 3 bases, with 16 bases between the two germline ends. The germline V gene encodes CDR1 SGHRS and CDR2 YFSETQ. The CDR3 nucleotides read TGCGCCAGCGGTGAATCGGGGGCGGACTATGGCTACACCTTC. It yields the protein CASGESGADYGYTF. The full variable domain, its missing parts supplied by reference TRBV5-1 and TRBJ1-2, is KAGVTQTPRYLIKTRGQQVTLSCSPISGHRSVSWYQQTPGQGLQFLFEYFSETQRNKGNFPGRFSGRQFSNSRSEMNVSTLELGDSALYLCASGESGADYGYTFGSGTRLTVV.

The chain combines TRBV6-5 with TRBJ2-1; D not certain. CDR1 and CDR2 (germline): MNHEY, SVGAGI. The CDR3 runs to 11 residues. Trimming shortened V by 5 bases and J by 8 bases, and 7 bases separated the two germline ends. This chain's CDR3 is CASSIGYEQFF. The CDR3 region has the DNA TGTGCCAGCAGTATCGGCTATGAGCAGTTCTTC.

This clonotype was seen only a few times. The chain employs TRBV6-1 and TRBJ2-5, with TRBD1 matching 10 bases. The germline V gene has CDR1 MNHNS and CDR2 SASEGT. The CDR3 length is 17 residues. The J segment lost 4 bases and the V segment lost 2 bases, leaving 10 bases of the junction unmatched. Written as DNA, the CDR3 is TGTGCCAGCAGTGAACTGGACAGGGGGTTACCTGGAGAGACCCAGTACTTC. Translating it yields CASSELDRGLPGETQYF.

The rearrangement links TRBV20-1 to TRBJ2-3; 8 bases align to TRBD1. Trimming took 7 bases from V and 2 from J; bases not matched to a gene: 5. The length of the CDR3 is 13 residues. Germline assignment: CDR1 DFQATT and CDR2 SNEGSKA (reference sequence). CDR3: CSVGTGNTDTQYF. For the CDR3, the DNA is TGCAGTGTTGGGACAGGAAACACAGATACGCAGTATTTT.

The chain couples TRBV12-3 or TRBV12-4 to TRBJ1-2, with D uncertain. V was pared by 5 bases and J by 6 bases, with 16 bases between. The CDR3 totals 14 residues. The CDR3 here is CASSPEGLLDGYTF. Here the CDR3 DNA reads TGTGCCAGCAGTCCCGAAGGACTGCTAGATGGCTACACCTTC.

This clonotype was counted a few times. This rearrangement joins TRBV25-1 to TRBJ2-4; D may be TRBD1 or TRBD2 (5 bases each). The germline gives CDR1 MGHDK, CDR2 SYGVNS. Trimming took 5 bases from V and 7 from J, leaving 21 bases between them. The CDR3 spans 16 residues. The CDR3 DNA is TGTGCCAGCAGTCCGGCCCCCGGGACGTCAATGAACATTCAGTACTTC. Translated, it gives CASSPAPGTSMNIQYF.

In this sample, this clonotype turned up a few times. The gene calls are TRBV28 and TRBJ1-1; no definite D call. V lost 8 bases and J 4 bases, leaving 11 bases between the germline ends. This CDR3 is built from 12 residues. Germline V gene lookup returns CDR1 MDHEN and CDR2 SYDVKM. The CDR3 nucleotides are TGTGCCAGCTTCCCAGGTGGCACTGAAGCTTTCTTT. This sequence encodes CASFPGGTEAFF. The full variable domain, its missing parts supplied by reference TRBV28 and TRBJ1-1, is DVKVTQSSRYLVKRTGEKVFLECVQDMDHENMFWYRQDPGLGLRLIYFSYDVKMKEKGDIPEGYSVSREKKERFSLILESASTNQTSMYLCASFPGGTEAFFGQGTRLTVV.

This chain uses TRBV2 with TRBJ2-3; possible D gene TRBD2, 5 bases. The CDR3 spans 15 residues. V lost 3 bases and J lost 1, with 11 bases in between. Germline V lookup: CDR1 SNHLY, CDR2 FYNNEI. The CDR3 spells CASSEGVLGTDTQYF. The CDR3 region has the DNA TGTGCCAGCAGTGAGGGAGTCCTCGGCACAGATACGCAGTATTTT.